The 26 T cell receptor beta chains below come from one sample, sequenced in a study of tumor-infiltrating lymphocytes in primary liver carcinoma. Constant-region priming of 500 to 550 ng total RNA yielded TCR beta cDNA. Investigators got TCR beta libraries out of three nested multiplex PCR rounds, done with slightly modified ARM-PCR. Running 9 to 11 cycles apiece, the first two PCR rounds relied on TRBV1-TRBV30 forward primers together with a C-beta reverse primer. TCRdb re-derived calls from the multiplex PCR reads in MiXCR, one entry per CDR3 protein. The data contain around 330,000 distinct CDR3 sequences, about 50% of them singletons. RNA isolated from unsorted whole blood supplied the blood RNA, with germline DNA also extracted. The sample consisted of peripheral blood. The receptors shown here come from a woman aged 25 to 39 with primary liver carcinoma and hepatitis B virus infection.

Note on this clonotype: This may arise from a read error, as a much more abundant clone is one base away. The gene calls are TRBV6-2 or TRBV6-3 and TRBJ1-1; the D gene is possibly TRBD1 (5 bases). Germline lookup yields CDR1 MNHEY and CDR2 SVGEGT. The CDR3 has 15 residues. V dropped 5 bases and J dropped 0 bases, with 13 bases sitting between them. The CDR3 DNA sequence: TGTGCCAGCAGTCCCGCGACAGCAGTGAACACTGAAGCTTTCTTT. It is translated as CASSPATAVNTEAFF.

This clonotype was recorded at least ten times. The chain carries TRBV4-1 and TRBJ2-7; possibly TRBD1 or TRBD2 for D (5 bases each). V shed 3 bases and J shed 7 bases, with 16 bases lying between them. Germline V gene lookup returns CDR1 MGHRA and CDR2 YSYEKL. The CDR3 consists of 14 residues. This CDR3 is CASSQDLRGWEQYF. In nucleotides, the CDR3 is TGCGCCAGCAGCCAGGACCTTCGGGGCTGGGAGCAGTACTTC.

This clonotype was recorded a few times. This chain links TRBV4-3 with TRBJ2-7; TRBD2 aligns across 8 bases. CDR3 length: 15 amino acids. J lost 3 bases, V lost 1 base, and 5 bases had no gene match. CDR1 LGHNA and CDR2 YSLEER come from the germline V gene. The CDR3 DNA reads TGCGCCAGCAGCCAAGTTCGAGCGGGAGACTACGAGCAGTACTTC. Translation: CASSQVRAGDYEQYF.

A note on this clonotype: The conserved closing phenylalanine or tryptophan is absent in this CDR3, likely reflecting a read error. The chain joins TRBV10-3 to TRBJ2-5; TRBD1 is a possible D gene (6 bases). Per germline, CDR1 ENHRY and CDR2 SYGVKD. V was shortened by 6 bases and J by 3 bases, with 11 bases between the two germline ends. The CDR3 consists of 13 residues. The CDR3 here is CAIRQGLEETQYS. The CDR3 DNA is TGTGCCATCAGGCAGGGGTTGGAAGAGACCCAGTACTCC.

As concerns this clonotype: A single base separates this from a much larger clone, so it may be a read error. The V gene is TRBV11-3, the J gene TRBJ1-1; D perhaps matches TRBD1 (6 bases). The CDR3 length is 14 residues. The germline gives CDR1 SGHNT, CDR2 YENEEA. The DNA for the CDR3 is TGTGCCAGCAGCCAGGGGACTTTGAACGCTGAAGCTTTCTTT. It yields the protein CASSQGTLNAEAFF.

Points on this clonotype: A single base separates this from a much larger clone, so it may be a read error. The chain is built from TRBV6-5 and TRBJ2-7; D uncertain. Germline V gives CDR1 MNHEY, CDR2 SVGAGI. Between the trimmed V and J ends, which lost 0 bases and 5 bases, there was a span of 11 bases. The CDR3 is made up of 14 amino acids. The CDR3 loop is CASSYSFSSHEQYF. The DNA for the CDR3 is TGTGCCAGCAGTTACTCGTTCAGTTCCCACGAGCAGTACTTC.

In the case of this clonotype: This may be a read error: a much more frequent sequence differs by one nucleotide. The V gene is TRBV29-1, the J gene TRBJ2-5; maybe TRBD2 (5 bases). Looked up from germline, CDR1 is SQVTM and CDR2 is ANQGSEA. Trimming shortened V by 4 bases and J by 0 bases, and 9 bases separated the two germline ends. The CDR3 runs to 13 residues. The DNA for the CDR3 is TGCAGCGTTGGCGGGCAGTACCAAGAGACCCAGTACTTC. Residues: CSVGGQYQETQYF. The entire variable domain, with the rest obtained from reference TRBV29-1 and TRBJ2-5, is as follows: SAVISQKPSRDICQRGTSLTIQCQVDSQVTMMFWYRQQPGQSLTLIATANQGSEATYESGFVIDKFPISRPNLTFSTLTVSNMSPEDSSIYLCSVGGQYQETQYFGPGTRLLVL.

The CDR3 is CASRPHTGDKNEAFF. The CDR3 DNA is TGTGCCAGTAGACCTCATACAGGGGACAAGAATGAAGCTTTCTTT. The chain uses TRBV12-3 or TRBV12-4 and TRBJ1-1, with 7 bases aligning to TRBD1. There are 15 residues in the CDR3. J lost 7 bases, V lost 9 bases, and 17 bases had no gene match.

A remark on this clonotype: With a much larger clone just one base away, this may be a read error. The CDR3 end shows no conserved phenylalanine or tryptophan, and so a read error is likely. The chain recombines TRBV4-2 with TRBJ2-2; D is tentatively TRBD1 or TRBD2 (6 bases each). Germline CDR1 reads LGHNA; CDR2 reads YNFKEQ. The CDR3 length is 15 residues. Trimming cost V 0 bases and J 6 bases, with 11 bases left between them. CDR3 loop: CASSQEGGGSGELFL. CDR3 in DNA: TGTGCCAGCAGCCAAGAAGGGGGAGGATCCGGGGAGCTGTTTCTT.

About this clonotype: The conserved closing phenylalanine or tryptophan is absent in this CDR3, likely reflecting a read error. This chain links TRBV11-2 with TRBJ2-1, with 8 bases that match TRBD2. The CDR3 extends over 18 amino acids. The J segment lost 8 bases and the V segment lost 5 bases, leaving 20 bases of the junction unmatched. In germline, CDR1 is SGHAT, CDR2 FQNNGV. CDR3 protein: CASSRGGAGGPRTHEQFL. DNA for the CDR3: TGTGCCAGCAGCCGAGGGGGGGCGGGAGGTCCTCGTACGCATGAGCAGTTCCTC.

As regards this clonotype: Here the CDR3 omits its conserved ending phenylalanine or tryptophan, so a read error is the likely source. This chain joins TRBV12-3 or TRBV12-4 and TRBJ1-1; maybe TRBD1 (6 bases). V lost 6 bases and J lost 1, with 15 bases in between. The CDR3 runs to 15 residues. The CDR3: CASRDLTGANTEAFI. The CDR3 nucleotides read TGTGCCAGCAGGGACTTGACAGGAGCGAACACTGAAGCTTTCATT.

Many counts were recorded for this clonotype. CDR3 sequence reads: CASSQRIEGGDEQFF. CDR3 nucleotide sequence: TGTGCCAGCAGCCAAAGAATAGAGGGGGGAGATGAGCAGTTCTTC. The gene calls are TRBV4-2 and TRBJ2-1; possibly TRBD1 or TRBD2 for D (6 bases each). The CDR3 spans 15 residues. Germline CDR1 LGHNA, CDR2 YNFKEQ. Trimming left V 2 bases short and J 8 bases short, with 16 bases between.

A remark on this clonotype: This could be a read error, since a much larger clone is one nucleotide away. This chain joins TRBV6-1 and TRBJ2-7, with 9 nucleotides matching TRBD2. Trimming took 8 bases from V and 5 from J; bases not matched to a gene: 13. CDR3 length: 15 residues. Germline CDR1 and CDR2: MNHNS and SASEGT. In nucleotides, the CDR3 is TGTGCCAGCGGACACCTTAGCGGGAGTTCCCACGAGCAGTACTTC. Its translation: CASGHLSGSSHEQYF.

The sample holds a few counts of this clonotype. Here the CDR3 DNA reads TGTGCCAGCAGCTTAGCGACTAGCGGGAGGCCGAGCTCCTACAATGAGCAGTTCTTC. Its protein product is CASSLATSGRPSSYNEQFF. The chain couples TRBV7-9 to TRBJ2-1; 13 bases are a match to TRBD2. The CDR3 length is 19 residues. Germline assignment: CDR1 SEHNR and CDR2 FQNEAQ (reference sequence). V lost 0 bases to trimming and J lost 0 bases; unmatched junction nucleotides: 5.

Comment on this clonotype: It may be a read error: a sequence one base away is much more abundant. The rearrangement uses TRBV12-3 or TRBV12-4 and TRBJ1-6; TRBD1 might be the D (5 bases). The CDR3 spans 16 residues. In DNA, the CDR3 is TGTGCCAGCAGTTTGGTGCAGGGAAACGTAAATTCATCCCTCCACTTT. This translates into CASSLVQGNVNSSLHF.

This clonotype was picked up one time. This chain links TRBV6-1 with TRBJ2-7; D may be TRBD1 (5 bases). In germline, CDR1 is MNHNS, CDR2 SASEGT. The CDR3 extends over 12 amino acids. Written as DNA, the CDR3 is TGTGCAAGCTGGGGCGGCTCCTACGAGCAGTACTTC. It codes for CASWGGSYEQYF.

The sample holds many counts of this clonotype. The gene calls are TRBV11-1 and TRBJ1-6, with D unclear. The V end was cut by 5 bases, the J end by 7 bases, with 12 bases between. The CDR3 extends over 14 amino acids. Germline V CDR1 and CDR2: SGHAT, FQDESV (reference sequence). CDR3 residues: CASSPRTGNSPLHF. CDR3 nucleotides: TGTGCCAGCAGCCCGCGGACGGGGAATTCACCCCTCCACTTT.

This clonotype has a handful of counts. The genes are TRBV13 and TRBJ2-1, with a weak D call TRBD1 (6 bases). Trimming took off 6 bases at V and 7 bases at J, with 10 bases between the two ends. The germline gives CDR1 PRHDT, CDR2 FYEKMQ (reference sequence). The CDR3 has 12 amino acids. CDR3 loop: CASSSTGNEQFF. The DNA of the CDR3 is TGTGCCAGCAGTTCCACAGGGAATGAGCAGTTCTTC. The full variable domain, its missing parts supplied by reference TRBV13 and TRBJ2-1, is AAGVIQSPRHLIKEKRETATLKCYPIPRHDTVYWYQQGPGQDPQFLISFYEKMQSDKGSIPDRFSAQQFSDYHSELNMSSLELGDSALYFCASSSTGNEQFFGPGTRLTVL.

The genes are TRBV5-6 and TRBJ1-5, with D perhaps TRBD1 (5 bases). Germline CDR1 SGHDT, CDR2 YYEEEE. This CDR3 has 13 residues. With 0 bases removed from V and 9 bases from J, the gap between germline ends came to 10 bases. The CDR3 is CASSLGRDRPQHF. The CDR3 DNA sequence: TGTGCCAGCAGCTTGGGACGGGACCGGCCCCAGCATTTT. Filled out from reference TRBV5-6 and TRBJ1-5, the complete variable domain reads DAGVTQSPTHLIKTRGQQVTLRCSPKSGHDTVSWYQQALGQGPQFIFQYYEEEERQRGNFPDRFSGHQFPNYSSELNVNALLLGDSALYLCASSLGRDRPQHFGDGTRLSIL.

V gene TRBV11-3 combines with J gene TRBJ1-1; the D is unclear. CDR3 length: 14 residues. The ends were cut back, 3 bases at V and 1 base at J, with 9 bases in the middle. Germline lookup yields CDR1 SGHNT and CDR2 YENEEA. The CDR3 region has the DNA TGTGCCAGCAGCTTTGATGCGCGGAACACTGAAGCTTTCTTT. This encodes CASSFDARNTEAFF.

About this clonotype itself: A read error may be the cause here, since a much bigger clone is one base away. The chain carries TRBV6-1 and TRBJ2-7; 11 bases line up with TRBD2. This CDR3 region has 12 residues. From germline, CDR1 is MNHNS and CDR2 SASEGT. In DNA form, the CDR3 reads TGTGCCACCTTAGCGGGAGGGTACGAGCGGTACTTC. Its translation is CATLAGGYERYF.

With regard to this clonotype: The CDR3 ends on some other residue instead of the conserved phenylalanine or tryptophan, so this is likely a read error. The chain combines TRBV11-2 with TRBJ2-1, with TRBD2 as a possible D gene (7 bases). V was trimmed by 1 base and J by 11 bases, leaving 21 bases between them. The germline V gene encodes CDR1 SGHAT and CDR2 FQNNGV. This CDR3 is built from 16 residues. CDR3 in amino acids: CASSLAPGGAWNKQFS. DNA of the CDR3: TGTGCCAGCAGCTTAGCGCCGGGGGGCGCGTGGAATAAGCAGTTCTCA.

This clonotype has at least ten counts. The CDR3 loop is CASSQQGGPGDEQYF. DNA for the CDR3: TGCGCCAGCAGCCAACAGGGAGGGCCAGGCGACGAGCAGTACTTC. The chain employs TRBV4-1 and TRBJ2-7; 7 nucleotides match TRBD2. J was trimmed by 5 bases and V by 2 bases; bases with no gene match: 9. The germline V gene has CDR1 MGHRA and CDR2 YSYEKL. The CDR3 contains 15 residues.

The genes are TRBV5-1 and TRBJ2-3; weak D call: TRBD2 (5 bases). The ends were cut back, 5 bases at V and 4 bases at J, with 8 bases in the middle. CDR1 and CDR2 from the germline V gene are SGHRS and YFSETQ. The CDR3 loop spans 12 amino acids. The CDR3 sequence: CASRRESDTQYF. CDR3 nucleotide sequence: TGCGCCAGCAGGAGGGAGTCAGATACGCAGTATTTT.

In the case of this clonotype: A much larger clonotype is one base distant, so this may be a read error. This chain joins TRBV12-3 or TRBV12-4 and TRBJ2-7, with D perhaps TRBD2 (6 bases). Trimming took 11 bases from V and 2 from J, leaving 16 bases between them. CDR3 length: 13 amino acids. The CDR3 protein is CARGDGVTYEQYF. CDR3 bases: TGTGCCCGCGGGGACGGGGTGACCTACGAGCAGTACTTC.

This clonotype was detected once. No conserved phenylalanine or tryptophan ends this CDR3, so it is likely a read error. No DNA is shown, since the ends of the CDR3 on it are uncertain; the CDR3 is the one TCRdb lists. The chain employs TRBV6-1 and TRBJ1-5. The CDR3 is 13 residues long, counting both termini. Germline CDR1 reads MNHNS; CDR2 reads SASEGT. CDR3 amino acids: CASTRESNQPQHS.